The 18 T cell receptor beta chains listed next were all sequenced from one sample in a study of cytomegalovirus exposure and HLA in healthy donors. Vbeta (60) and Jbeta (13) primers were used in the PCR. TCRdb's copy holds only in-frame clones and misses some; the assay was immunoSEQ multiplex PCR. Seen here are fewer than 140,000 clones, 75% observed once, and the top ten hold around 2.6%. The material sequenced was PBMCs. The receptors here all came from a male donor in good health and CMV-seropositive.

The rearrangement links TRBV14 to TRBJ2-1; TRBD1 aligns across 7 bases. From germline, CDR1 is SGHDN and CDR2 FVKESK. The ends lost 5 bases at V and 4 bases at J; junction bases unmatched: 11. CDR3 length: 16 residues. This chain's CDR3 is CASSAFRGGSYNEQFF. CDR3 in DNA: TGTGCCAGCAGCGCCTTTAGAGGGGGCTCTTACAATGAGCAGTTCTTC.

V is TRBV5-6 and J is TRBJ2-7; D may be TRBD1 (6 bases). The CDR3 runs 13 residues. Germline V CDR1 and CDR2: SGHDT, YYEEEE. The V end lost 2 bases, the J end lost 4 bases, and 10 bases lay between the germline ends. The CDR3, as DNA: TGTGCCAGCAGCTTACAGGGTACTTACGAGCAGTACTTC. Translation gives CASSLQGTYEQYF.

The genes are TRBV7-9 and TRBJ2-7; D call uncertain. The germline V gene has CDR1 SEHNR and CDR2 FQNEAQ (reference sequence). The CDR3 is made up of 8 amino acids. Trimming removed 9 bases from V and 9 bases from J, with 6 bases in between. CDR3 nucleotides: TGTGCCAGTGGCGGGCAGTACTTC. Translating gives CASGGQYF.

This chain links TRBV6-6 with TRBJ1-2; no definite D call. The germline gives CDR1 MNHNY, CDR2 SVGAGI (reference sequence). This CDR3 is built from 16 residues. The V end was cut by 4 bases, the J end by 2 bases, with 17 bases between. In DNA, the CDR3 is TGTGCCAGCAGTTCGATTACGGGAGGGTACAACTATGGCTACACCTTC. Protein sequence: CASSSITGGYNYGYTF.

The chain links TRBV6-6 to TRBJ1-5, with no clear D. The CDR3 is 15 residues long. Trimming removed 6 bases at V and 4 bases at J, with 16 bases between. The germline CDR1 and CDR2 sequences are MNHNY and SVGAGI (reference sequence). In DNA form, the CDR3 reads TGTGCCAGCAGCCGGACTGAGCGGTGGAATCAGCCCCAGCATTTT. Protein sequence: CASSRTERWNQPQHF.

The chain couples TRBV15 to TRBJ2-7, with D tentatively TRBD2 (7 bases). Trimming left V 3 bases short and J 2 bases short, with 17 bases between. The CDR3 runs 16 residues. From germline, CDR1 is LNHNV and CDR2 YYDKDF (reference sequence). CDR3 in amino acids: CATSSISGEGAYEQYF. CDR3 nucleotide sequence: TGTGCCACCAGCAGCATCTCGGGGGAGGGGGCCTACGAGCAGTACTTC.

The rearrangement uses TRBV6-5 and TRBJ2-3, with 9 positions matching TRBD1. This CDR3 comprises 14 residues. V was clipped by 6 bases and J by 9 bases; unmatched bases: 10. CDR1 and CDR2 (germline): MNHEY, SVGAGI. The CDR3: CASSLGQGRKTQYF. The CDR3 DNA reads TGTGCCAGCAGCCTCGGACAGGGGAGAAAGACGCAGTATTTT.

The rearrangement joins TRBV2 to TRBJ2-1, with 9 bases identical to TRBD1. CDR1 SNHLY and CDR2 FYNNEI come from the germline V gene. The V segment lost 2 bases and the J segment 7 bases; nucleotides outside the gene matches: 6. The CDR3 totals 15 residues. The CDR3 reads CASSEIGTGNNEQFF. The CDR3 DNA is TGTGCCAGCAGTGAAATCGGGACAGGGAATAATGAGCAGTTCTTC.

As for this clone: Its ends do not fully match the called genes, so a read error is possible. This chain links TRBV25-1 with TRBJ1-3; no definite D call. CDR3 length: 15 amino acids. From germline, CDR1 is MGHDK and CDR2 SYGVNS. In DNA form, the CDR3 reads TGTGCCAACGGGTGGCAGATTAATATTGGAAGCACCATATATTTT. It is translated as CANGWQINIGSTIYF.

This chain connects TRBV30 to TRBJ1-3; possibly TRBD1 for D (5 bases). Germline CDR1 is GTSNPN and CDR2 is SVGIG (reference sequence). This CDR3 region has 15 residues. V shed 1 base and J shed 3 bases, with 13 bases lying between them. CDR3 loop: CAWSAGGALGNTIYF. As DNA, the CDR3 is TGTGCCTGGAGTGCGGGAGGGGCGCTTGGAAACACCATATATTTT.

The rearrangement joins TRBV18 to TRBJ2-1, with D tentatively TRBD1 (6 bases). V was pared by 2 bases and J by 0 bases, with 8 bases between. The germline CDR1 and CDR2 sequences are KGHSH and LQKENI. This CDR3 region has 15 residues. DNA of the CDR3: TGTGCCAGCTCACCAGTGGACAGCTCCTACAATGAGCAGTTCTTC. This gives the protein CASSPVDSSYNEQFF.

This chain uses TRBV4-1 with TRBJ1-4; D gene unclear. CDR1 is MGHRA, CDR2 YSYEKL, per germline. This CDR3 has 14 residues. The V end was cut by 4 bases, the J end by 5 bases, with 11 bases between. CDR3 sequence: CASSPPPLNEKLFF. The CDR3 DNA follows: TGCGCCAGCAGCCCTCCCCCTTTAAATGAAAAACTGTTTTTT.

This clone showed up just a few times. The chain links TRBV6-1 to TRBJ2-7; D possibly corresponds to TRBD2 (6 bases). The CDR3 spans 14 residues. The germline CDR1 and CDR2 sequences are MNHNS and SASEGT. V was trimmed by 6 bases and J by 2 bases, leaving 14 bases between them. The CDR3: CASSETGTPYEQYF. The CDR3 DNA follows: TGTGCCAGCAGCGAAACCGGGACTCCCTACGAGCAGTACTTC.

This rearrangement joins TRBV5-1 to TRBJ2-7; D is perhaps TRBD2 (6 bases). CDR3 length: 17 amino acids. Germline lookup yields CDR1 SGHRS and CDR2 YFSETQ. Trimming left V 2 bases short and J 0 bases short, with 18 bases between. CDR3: CASSFQSGLMSSYEQYF. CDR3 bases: TGCGCCAGCAGCTTCCAGTCGGGACTCATGAGCTCCTACGAGCAGTACTTC.

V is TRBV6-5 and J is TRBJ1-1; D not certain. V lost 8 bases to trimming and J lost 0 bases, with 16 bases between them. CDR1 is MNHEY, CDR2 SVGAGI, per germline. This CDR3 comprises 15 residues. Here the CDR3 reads CASSWQAKLNTEAFF. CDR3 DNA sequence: TGTGCCAGCTCTTGGCAGGCAAAGTTGAACACTGAAGCTTTCTTT.

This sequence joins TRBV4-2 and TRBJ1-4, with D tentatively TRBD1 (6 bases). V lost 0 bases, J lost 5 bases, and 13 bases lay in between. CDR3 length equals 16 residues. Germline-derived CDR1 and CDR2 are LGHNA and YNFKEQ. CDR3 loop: CASSQERGGPNEKLFF. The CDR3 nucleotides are TGTGCCAGCAGCCAAGAAAGGGGGGGGCCGAATGAAAAACTGTTTTTT.

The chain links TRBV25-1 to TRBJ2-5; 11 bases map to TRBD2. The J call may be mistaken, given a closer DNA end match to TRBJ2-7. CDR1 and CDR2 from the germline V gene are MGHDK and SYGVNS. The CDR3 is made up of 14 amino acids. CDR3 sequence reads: CASSTSGSSYEQYF. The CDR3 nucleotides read TGTGCCAGCTCCACTAGCGGGAGCTCTTACGAGCAGTACTTC.

CDR3 sequence reads: CASSIRQAAGGREQFF. CDR3 bases: TGTGCCAGTAGTATACGTCAAGCGGCTGGAGGAAGAGAGCAGTTCTTC. The J gene is TRBJ2-1, the V gene TRBV19, with D possibly TRBD2 on 5 matching bases. This CDR3 has 16 residues. V was clipped by 2 bases and J by 10 bases, with 21 bases between them. Germline V gene sequence: CDR1 LNHDA, CDR2 SQIVND (reference sequence).